A single count supports the clone carrying this TCR beta chain. The sample comes from a study of blood T cell repertoires in COVID-19. Study-wide context: PBMCs, B-cell-depleted T cells, or T cells were the source of the cDNA or gDNA that made up the material.

Per the authors' pipeline: Reference gene primer amplification yielded estimated nucleated cell counts. Only in-frame clones appear in the TCRdb table, and some are missing; sequencing was by immunoSEQ multiplex PCR. That table furnishes V, J and clone size, whereas the DNA furnished D and trimming. Among 330,000 or so clones listed, 89% were seen once. In germline, CDR1 is SGHRS, CDR2 YFSETQ. The CDR3 loop spans 15 amino acids. The trim removed 0 bases at V and 7 bases at J, leaving 8 bases unmatched. Patients in Seattle were enrolled during active infection, then followed longitudinally. The chain recombines TRBV5-1 with TRBJ2-5, with 8 bases aligning to TRBD1. The receptor was isolated from a woman aged 55-69 years with COVID-19, enrolled during active disease. The sample was peripheral blood. CDR3 in amino acids: CASSLGGQGLVTQYF. The CDR3 DNA reads TGCGCCAGCAGCTTGGGAGGACAGGGTTTGGTGACCCAGTACTTC.